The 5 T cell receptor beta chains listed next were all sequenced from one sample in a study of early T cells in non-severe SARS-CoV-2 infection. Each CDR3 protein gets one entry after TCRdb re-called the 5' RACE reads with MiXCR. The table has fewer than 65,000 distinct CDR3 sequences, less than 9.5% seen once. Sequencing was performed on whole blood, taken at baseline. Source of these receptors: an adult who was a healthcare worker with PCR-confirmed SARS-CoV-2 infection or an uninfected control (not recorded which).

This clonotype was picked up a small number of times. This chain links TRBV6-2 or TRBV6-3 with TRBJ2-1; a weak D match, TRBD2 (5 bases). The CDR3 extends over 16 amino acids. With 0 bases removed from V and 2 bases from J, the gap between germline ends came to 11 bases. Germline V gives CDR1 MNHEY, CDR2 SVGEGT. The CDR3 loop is CASSYSLEGPYNEQFF. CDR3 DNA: TGTGCCAGCAGTTACTCGCTAGAGGGCCCCTACAATGAGCAGTTCTTC.

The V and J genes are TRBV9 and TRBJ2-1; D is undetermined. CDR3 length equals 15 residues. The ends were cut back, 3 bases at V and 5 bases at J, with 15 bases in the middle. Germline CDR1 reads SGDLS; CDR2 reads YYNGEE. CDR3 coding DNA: TGTGCCAGCAGCGAGGGTACTACAATACACAATGAGCAGTTCTTC. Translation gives CASSEGTTIHNEQFF. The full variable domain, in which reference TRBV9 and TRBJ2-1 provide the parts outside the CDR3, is DSGVTQTPKHLITATGQRVTLRCSPRSGDLSVYWYQQSLDQGLQFLIQYYNGEERAKGNILERFSAQQFPDLHSELNLSSLELGDSALYFCASSEGTTIHNEQFFGPGTRLTVL.

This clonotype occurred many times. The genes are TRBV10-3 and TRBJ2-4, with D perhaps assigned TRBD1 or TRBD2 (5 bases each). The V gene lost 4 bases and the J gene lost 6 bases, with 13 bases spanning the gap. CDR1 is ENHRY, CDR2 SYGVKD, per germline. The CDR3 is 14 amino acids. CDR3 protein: CAISVGQGRNIQYF. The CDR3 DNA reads TGTGCCATCAGTGTTGGACAAGGGAGAAACATTCAGTACTTC.

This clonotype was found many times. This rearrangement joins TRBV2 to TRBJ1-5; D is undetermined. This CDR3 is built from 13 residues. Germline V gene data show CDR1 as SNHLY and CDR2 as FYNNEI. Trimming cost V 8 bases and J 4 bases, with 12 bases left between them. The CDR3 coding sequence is TGTGCCAGCGGCAGAGAAGTTAATCAGCCCCAGCATTTT. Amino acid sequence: CASGREVNQPQHF.

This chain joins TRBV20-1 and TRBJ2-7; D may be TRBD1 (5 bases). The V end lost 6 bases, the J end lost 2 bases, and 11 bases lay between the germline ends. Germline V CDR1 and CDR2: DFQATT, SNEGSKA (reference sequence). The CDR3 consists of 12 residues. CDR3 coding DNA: TGCAGTGCCAGACGACAGACCTACGAGCAGTACTTC. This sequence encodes CSARRQTYEQYF.